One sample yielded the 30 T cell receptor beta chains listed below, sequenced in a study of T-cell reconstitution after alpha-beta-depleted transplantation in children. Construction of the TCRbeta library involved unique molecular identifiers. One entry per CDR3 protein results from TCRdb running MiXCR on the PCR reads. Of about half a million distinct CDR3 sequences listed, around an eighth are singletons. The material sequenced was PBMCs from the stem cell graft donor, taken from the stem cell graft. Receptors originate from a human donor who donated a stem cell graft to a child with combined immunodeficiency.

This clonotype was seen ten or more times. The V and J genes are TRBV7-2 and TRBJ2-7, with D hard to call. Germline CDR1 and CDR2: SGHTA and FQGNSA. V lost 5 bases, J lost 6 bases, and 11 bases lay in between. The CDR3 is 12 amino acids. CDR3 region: CASSTTPGEQYF. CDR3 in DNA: TGTGCCAGCAGCACAACCCCGGGCGAGCAGTACTTC. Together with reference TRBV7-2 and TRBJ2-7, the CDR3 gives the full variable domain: GAGVSQSPSNKVTEKGKDVELRCDPISGHTALYWYRQSLGQGLEFLIYFQGNSAPDKSGLPSDRFSAERTGGSVSTLTIQRTQQEDSAVYLCASSTTPGEQYFGPGTRLTVT.

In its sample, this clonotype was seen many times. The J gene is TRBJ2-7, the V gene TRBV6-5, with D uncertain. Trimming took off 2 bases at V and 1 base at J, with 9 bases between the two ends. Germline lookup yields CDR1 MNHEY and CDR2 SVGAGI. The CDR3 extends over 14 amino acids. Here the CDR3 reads CASSYVGGSYEQYF. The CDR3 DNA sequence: TGTGCCAGCAGTTACGTTGGCGGATCCTACGAGCAGTACTTC.

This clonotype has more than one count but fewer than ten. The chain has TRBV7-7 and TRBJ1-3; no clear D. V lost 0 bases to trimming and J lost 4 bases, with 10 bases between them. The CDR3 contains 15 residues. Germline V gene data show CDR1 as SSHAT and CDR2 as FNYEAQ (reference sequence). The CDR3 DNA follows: TGTGCCAGCAGCTTAGCGGCAGGCCACGGAAACACCATATATTTT. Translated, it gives CASSLAAGHGNTIYF.

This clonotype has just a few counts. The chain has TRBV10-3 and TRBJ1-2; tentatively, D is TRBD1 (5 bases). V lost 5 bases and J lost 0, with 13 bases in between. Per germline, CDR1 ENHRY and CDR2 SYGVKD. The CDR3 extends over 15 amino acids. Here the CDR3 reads CAISRVDSPNYGYTF. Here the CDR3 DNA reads TGTGCCATCAGTCGAGTCGACAGTCCTAACTATGGCTACACCTTC.

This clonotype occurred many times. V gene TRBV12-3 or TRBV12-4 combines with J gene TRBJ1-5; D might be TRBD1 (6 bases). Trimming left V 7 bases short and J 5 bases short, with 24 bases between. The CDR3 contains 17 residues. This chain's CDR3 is CASTLLRTGQFYQPQHF. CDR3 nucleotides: TGTGCCAGCACCCTCCTTCGAACAGGGCAGTTCTATCAGCCCCAGCATTTT.

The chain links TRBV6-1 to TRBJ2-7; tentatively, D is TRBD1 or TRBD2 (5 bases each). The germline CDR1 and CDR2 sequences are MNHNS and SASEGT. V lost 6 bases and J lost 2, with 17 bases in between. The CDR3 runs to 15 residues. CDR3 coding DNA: TGTGCCAGCAGCCCGACCCCGGGACCTGCCTACGAGCAGTACTTC. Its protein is CASSPTPGPAYEQYF.

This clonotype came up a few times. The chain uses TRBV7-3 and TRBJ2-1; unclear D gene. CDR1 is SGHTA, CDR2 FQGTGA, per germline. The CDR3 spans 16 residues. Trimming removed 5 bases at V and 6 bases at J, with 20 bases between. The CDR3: CASSPALATSGNEQFF. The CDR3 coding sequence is TGTGCCAGCAGCCCGGCCTTGGCTACCTCTGGCAATGAGCAGTTCTTC. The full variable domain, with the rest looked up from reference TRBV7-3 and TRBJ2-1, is GAGVSQTPSNKVTEKGKYVELRCDPISGHTALYWYRQSLGQGPEFLIYFQGTGAADDSGLPNDRFFAVRPEGSVSTLKIQRTERGDSAVYLCASSPALATSGNEQFFGPGTRLTVL.

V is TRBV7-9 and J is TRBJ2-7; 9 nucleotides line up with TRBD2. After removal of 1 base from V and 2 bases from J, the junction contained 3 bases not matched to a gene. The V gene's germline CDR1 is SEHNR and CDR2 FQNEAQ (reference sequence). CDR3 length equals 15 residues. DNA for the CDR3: TGTGCCAGCAGCTTAGGTGGGACTAGCACCTACGAGCAGTACTTC. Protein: CASSLGGTSTYEQYF.

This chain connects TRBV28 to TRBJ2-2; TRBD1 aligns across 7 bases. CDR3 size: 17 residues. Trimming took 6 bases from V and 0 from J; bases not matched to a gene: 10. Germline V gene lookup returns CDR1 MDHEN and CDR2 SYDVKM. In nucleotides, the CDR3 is TGTGCCAGCAGCCCGGGACAGCCGTTCGCGAACACCGGGGAGCTGTTTTTT. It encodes CASSPGQPFANTGELFF. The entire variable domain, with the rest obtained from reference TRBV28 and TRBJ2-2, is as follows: DVKVTQSSRYLVKRTGEKVFLECVQDMDHENMFWYRQDPGLGLRLIYFSYDVKMKEKGDIPEGYSVSREKKERFSLILESASTNQTSMYLCASSPGQPFANTGELFFGEGSRLTVL.

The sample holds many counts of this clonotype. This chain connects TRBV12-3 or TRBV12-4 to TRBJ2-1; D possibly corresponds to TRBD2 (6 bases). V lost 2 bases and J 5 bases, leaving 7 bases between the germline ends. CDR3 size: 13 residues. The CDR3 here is CASSLTSNNEQFF. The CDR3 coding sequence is TGTGCCAGCAGTTTAACTAGCAACAATGAGCAGTTCTTC.

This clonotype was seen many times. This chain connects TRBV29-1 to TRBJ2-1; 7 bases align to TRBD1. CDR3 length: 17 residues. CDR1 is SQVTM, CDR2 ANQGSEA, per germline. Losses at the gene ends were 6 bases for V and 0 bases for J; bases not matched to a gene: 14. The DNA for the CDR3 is TGCAGCGTCCACCAAAAAGGGGGCTGGAGCTCCTACAATGAGCAGTTCTTC. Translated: CSVHQKGGWSSYNEQFF.

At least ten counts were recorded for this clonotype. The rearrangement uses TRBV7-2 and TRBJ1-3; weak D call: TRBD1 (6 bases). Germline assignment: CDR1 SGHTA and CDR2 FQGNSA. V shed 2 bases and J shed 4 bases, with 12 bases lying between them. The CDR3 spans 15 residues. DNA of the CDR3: TGTGCCAGCAGCTTATACACAGGGCGAGGAAACACCATATATTTT. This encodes CASSLYTGRGNTIYF.

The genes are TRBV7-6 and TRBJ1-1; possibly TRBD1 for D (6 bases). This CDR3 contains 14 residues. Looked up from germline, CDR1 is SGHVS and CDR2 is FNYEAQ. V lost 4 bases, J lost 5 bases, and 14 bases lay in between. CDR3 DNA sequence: TGTGCCAGCAGCTCAAGGGTAAGGGGGACTGAAGCTTTCTTT. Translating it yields CASSSRVRGTEAFF.

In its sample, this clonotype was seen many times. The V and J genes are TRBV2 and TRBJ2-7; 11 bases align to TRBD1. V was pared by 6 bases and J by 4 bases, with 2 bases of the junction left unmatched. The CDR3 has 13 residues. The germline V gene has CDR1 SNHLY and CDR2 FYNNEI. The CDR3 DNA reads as TGTGCCAGCAGCGGGACAGGGGGTTACGAGCAGTACTTC. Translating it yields CASSGTGGYEQYF.

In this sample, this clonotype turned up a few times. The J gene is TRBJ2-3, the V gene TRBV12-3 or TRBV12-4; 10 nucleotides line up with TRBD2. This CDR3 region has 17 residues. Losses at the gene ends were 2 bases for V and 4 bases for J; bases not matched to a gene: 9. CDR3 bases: TGTGCCAGCAGTTTATGGGCTAGCGGGAGAGTCGCAGATACGCAGTATTTT. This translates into CASSLWASGRVADTQYF.

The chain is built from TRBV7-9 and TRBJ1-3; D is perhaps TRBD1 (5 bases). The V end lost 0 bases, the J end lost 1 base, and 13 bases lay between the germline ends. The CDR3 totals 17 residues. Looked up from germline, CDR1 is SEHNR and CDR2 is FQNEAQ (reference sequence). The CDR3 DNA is TGTGCCAGCAGCTTAGCGCGGGGGGACTCGTCTGGAAACACCATATATTTT. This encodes CASSLARGDSSGNTIYF.

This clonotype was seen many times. The CDR3 is CASSVGSGSYEQYF. Written as DNA, the CDR3 is TGTGCCAGCAGCGTAGGTAGCGGGAGTTACGAGCAGTACTTC. The rearrangement joins TRBV9 to TRBJ2-7, with 9 bases fitting TRBD2. In germline, CDR1 is SGDLS, CDR2 YYNGEE. There are 14 residues in the CDR3. The V segment lost 0 bases and the J segment 4 bases; nucleotides outside the gene matches: 2.

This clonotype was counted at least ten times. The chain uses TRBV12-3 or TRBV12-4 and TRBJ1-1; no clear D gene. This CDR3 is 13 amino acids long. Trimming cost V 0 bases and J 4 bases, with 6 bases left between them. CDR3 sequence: CASSLAGRTEAFF. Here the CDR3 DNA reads TGTGCCAGCAGTTTAGCAGGGCGCACTGAAGCTTTCTTT.

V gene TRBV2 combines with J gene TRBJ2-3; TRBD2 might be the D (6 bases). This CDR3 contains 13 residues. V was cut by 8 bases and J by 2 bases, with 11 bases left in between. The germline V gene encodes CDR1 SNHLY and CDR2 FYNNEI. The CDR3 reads CASWREHTDTQYF. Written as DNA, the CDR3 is TGTGCCAGCTGGCGGGAACACACAGATACGCAGTATTTT.

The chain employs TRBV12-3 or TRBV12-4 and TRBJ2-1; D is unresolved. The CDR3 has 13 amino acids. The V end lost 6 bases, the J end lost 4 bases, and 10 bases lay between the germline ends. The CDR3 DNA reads TGTGCCAGCAGACCAGTGGTATACAATGAGCAGTTCTTC. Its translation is CASRPVVYNEQFF.

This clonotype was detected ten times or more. CDR3 residues: CAISLAGGEGNEQFF. CDR3 DNA sequence: TGTGCCATCAGCCTAGCGGGAGGAGAAGGGAATGAGCAGTTCTTC. The rearrangement joins TRBV10-3 to TRBJ2-1; 11 bases line up with TRBD2. The trim removed 6 bases at V and 7 bases at J, leaving 8 bases unmatched. CDR1 and CDR2 (germline): ENHRY, SYGVKD. The CDR3 totals 15 residues.

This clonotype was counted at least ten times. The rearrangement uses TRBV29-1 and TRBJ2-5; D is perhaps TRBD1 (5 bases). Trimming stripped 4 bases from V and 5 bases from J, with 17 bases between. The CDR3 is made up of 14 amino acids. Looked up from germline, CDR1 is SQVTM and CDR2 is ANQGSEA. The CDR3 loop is CSVGGGALGETQYF. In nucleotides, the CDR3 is TGCAGCGTTGGCGGTGGGGCCCTGGGTGAGACCCAGTACTTC.

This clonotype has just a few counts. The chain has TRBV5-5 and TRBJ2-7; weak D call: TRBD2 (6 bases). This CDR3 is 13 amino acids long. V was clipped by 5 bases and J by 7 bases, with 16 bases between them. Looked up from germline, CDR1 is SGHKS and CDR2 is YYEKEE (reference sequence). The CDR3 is CASRPAGRREQYF. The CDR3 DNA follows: TGTGCCAGCAGACCTGCTGGGAGGAGAGAGCAGTACTTC.

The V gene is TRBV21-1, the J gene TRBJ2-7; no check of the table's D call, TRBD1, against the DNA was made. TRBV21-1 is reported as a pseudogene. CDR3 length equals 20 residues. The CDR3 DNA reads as TGTGCCAGCAAACAAAGAAGTGGCAGGTCCTCTTCCGAGGGGATTTACGAGCAGTACTTC. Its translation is CASKQRSGRSSSEGIYEQYF.

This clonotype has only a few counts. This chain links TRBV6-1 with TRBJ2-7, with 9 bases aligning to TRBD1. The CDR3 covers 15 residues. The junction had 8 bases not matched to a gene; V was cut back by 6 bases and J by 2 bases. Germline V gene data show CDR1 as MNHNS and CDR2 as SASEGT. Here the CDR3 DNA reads TGTGCCAGCAGGCTAGCCAGGACAGGGGCCTACGAGCAGTACTTC. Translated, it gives CASRLARTGAYEQYF.

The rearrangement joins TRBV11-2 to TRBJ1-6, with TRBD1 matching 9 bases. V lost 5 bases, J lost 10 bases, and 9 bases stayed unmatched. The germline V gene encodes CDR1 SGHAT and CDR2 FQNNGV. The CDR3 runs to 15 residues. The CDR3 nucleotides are TGTGCCAGCAGCCCCCCGGCACAGGGGGCCTCACCCCTCCACTTT. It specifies CASSPPAQGASPLHF.

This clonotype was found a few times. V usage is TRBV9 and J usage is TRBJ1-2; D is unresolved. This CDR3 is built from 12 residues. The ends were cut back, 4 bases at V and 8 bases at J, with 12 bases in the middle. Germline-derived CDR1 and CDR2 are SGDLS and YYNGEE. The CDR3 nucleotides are TGTGCCAGCAGCACTCTGGGTCAGGGCTACACCTTC. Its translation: CASSTLGQGYTF. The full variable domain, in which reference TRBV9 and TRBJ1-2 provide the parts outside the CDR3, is DSGVTQTPKHLITATGQRVTLRCSPRSGDLSVYWYQQSLDQGLQFLIQYYNGEERAKGNILERFSAQQFPDLHSELNLSSLELGDSALYFCASSTLGQGYTFGSGTRLTVV.

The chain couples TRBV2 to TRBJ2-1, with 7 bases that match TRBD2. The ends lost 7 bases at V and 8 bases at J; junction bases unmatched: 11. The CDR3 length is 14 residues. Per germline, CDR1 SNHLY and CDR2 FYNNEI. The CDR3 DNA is TGTGCCAGCATAAGCTGGGAGGGCCGGTATGAGCAGTTCTTC. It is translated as CASISWEGRYEQFF.

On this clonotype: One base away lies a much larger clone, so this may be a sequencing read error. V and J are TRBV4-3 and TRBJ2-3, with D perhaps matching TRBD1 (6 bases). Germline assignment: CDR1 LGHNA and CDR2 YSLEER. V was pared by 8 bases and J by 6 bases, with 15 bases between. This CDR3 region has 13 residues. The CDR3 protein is CASWQQGADTQYF. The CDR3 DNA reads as TGCGCCAGCTGGCAACAGGGTGCGGATACGCAGTATTTT.

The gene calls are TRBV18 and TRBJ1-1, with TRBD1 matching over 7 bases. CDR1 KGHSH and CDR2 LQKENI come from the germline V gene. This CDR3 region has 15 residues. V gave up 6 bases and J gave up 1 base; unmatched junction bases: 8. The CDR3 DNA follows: TGTGCCAGCTCCCCGGTCCGGACAGGGAACACTGAAGCTTTCTTT. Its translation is CASSPVRTGNTEAFF.